The rows below give T cell receptor beta chains drawn from one sample of a study of blood T cell repertoires in COVID-19. Data came from immunoSEQ multiplex PCR; TCRdb stores just in-frame clones and leaves some out. The top ten hold 4% to 5.5% of the sample, which has more than 100,000 clones, 82% seen once. The specimen sequenced was peripheral blood. The receptors here all came from a woman aged 65 to 85 with acute or convalescent COVID-19. The CDR3 runs from the conserved cysteine through the conserved F or W. A D gene is named only where the DNA matches it firmly. Size tells how often a clone was seen (once, few, many) or the class of an expanded clone, and some rows leave it out.

TRBV12-3/TRBV12-4	-	TRBJ1-2	-	TGTGCCAGCTTCACCTCCACAGGGCTCGGCTACACCTTC	CASFTSTGLGYTF
TRBV7-2	-	TRBJ1-5	TRBD1	TGTGCCAGCAGCCCCGGGACAGGTTTATTTCAGCCCCAGCATTTT	CASSPGTGLFQPQHF
TRBV19	once	TRBJ1-4	TRBD1	TGTGCCAGTAGTATAAATGGACAGGCGAATGAAAAACTGTTTTTT	CASSINGQANEKLFF
TRBV6-5	-	TRBJ1-1	-	TGTGCCAGCAGCCGGGAAAGGGACACTGAAGCTTTCTTT	CASSRERDTEAFF
TRBV29-1	-	TRBJ1-2	-	TGCAGCGTGGAGCTTAACTCTGGCTACACCTTC	CSVELNSGYTF
TRBV27	-	TRBJ1-6	-	TGTGCCAGCAGTTTACTGACAAGCTCCTATAATTCACCCCTCCACTTT	CASSLLTSSYNSPLHF
TRBV18	-	TRBJ2-2	-	TGTGCCAGCTCATGGGGACAAAGCACCGGGGAGCTGTTTTTT	CASSWGQSTGELFF
TRBV5-4	-	TRBJ2-5	TRBD1	TGTGCCAGCAGCAAGACAGGGGTAGAGACCCAGTACTTC	CASSKTGVETQYF
TRBV29-1	-	TRBJ2-1	TRBD2	TGCAGCGTTCTAGGACTAGTCGGGCCCTACAATGAGCAGTTCTTC	CSVLGLVGPYNEQFF
TRBV7-2	-	TRBJ1-2	TRBD1	TGTGCCAGCAGCTTAGCGGGGGCCACTTCCGGGACAGCCCATGGCTACACCTTC	CASSLAGATSGTAHGYTF
TRBV9	-	TRBJ2-2	-	TGTGCCAGCAGCGTCCTTACAGGGTGGACCGGGGAGCTGTTTTTT	CASSVLTGWTGELFF
TRBV2	-	TRBJ1-3	TRBD1	TGTGCCAGAAAGGGACAGCTCTCTGGAAACACCATATATTTT	CARKGQLSGNTIYF
TRBV3-1/TRBV3-2	-	TRBJ1-2	-	TGTGCCAGCAGCCAAGCCGGGGACTATGGCTACACCTTC	CASSQAGDYGYTF
TRBV12-3/TRBV12-4	-	TRBJ2-5	TRBD2	TGTGCCAGCACTAGCGGGGGGGACGAGACCCAGTACTTC	CASTSGGDETQYF
TRBV19	-	TRBJ1-1	-	TGTGCCAGTAGTACGACAGAAAACACTGAAGCTTTCTTT	CASSTTENTEAFF
TRBV6-5	once	TRBJ1-2	-	TGTGCCAGCAGTTCGTCGGGGGGGCGTACAACCGGCTACACCTTC	CASSSSGGRTTGYTF
TRBV6-5	-	TRBJ1-1	TRBD1	TGTGCCAGCCGCTATTTACAGGGGGGCACTGAAGCTTTCTTT	CASRYLQGGTEAFF
TRBV27	-	TRBJ1-3	-	TGTGCCAGCAGTTTGACCAGGGTCCCTGGAAACACCATATATTTT	CASSLTRVPGNTIYF
TRBV4-3	-	TRBJ2-7	TRBD1	TGCGCCAGCAGCCAAGATCAGGGGGCCTTCACCTACGAGCAGTACTTC	CASSQDQGAFTYEQYF
TRBV12-3/TRBV12-4	-	TRBJ1-5	-	TGTGCCAGCAGTCCCTCACCCCCCGGGGCCCAGCATTTT	CASSPSPPGAQHF
TRBV7-8	-	TRBJ1-3	-	TGTGCCAGCAGCGCCGGGACAAGTGGAAACACCATATATTTT	CASSAGTSGNTIYF
TRBV11-1	once	TRBJ2-5	TRBD1	TGTGCCAGCAGGTCTAGGGGGCGCGAGACCCAGTACTTC	CASRSRGRETQYF
TRBV5-1	-	TRBJ2-1	-	TGCGCCAGCAGCCCGGGCGACTATTACAATGAGCAGTTCTTC	CASSPGDYYNEQFF
TRBV2	-	TRBJ1-2	-	TGTGCCAGCAGTGAGAGCTCCTATGGCTACACCTTC	CASSESSYGYTF
TRBV6-5	-	TRBJ1-2	-	TGTGCCAGCAGTTACTCGTACAGGGTGGGATATGGCTACACCTTC	CASSYSYRVGYGYTF
TRBV7-9	-	TRBJ2-5	-	TGTGCCAGCACCACGAGGACAGCTCAAGAGACCCAGTACTTC	CASTTRTAQETQYF
TRBV9	few	TRBJ2-1	TRBD1	TGTGCCAGCAGCGTAGGGGACAGGGGGGTGTTCTTC	CASSVGDRGVFF
TRBV5-8	-	TRBJ2-4	-	TGTGCCAGCAGGAGGATTCTAGCCAAAAACATTCAGTACTTC	CASRRILAKNIQYF
TRBV18	-	TRBJ2-7	-	TGTGCCAGCTCCACCGGACACTCCTACGAGCAGTACTTC	CASSTGHSYEQYF
TRBV19	-	TRBJ2-2	-	TGTGCCAGTATACATCAGGGGTTGGATGCGGCCGGGGAGCTGTTTTTT	CASIHQGLDAAGELFF
TRBV4-3	-	TRBJ1-1	-	TGCGCCAGCAGCCAAGATGGGGGGTCCGAGGCTTTCTTT	CASSQDGGSEAFF
TRBV15	-	TRBJ1-5	-	TGTGCCACCAGCAGAGATCCGGGGGGCGGTCAGCCCCAGCATTTT	CATSRDPGGGQPQHF
TRBV30	-	TRBJ1-2	TRBD1	TGTGCCTGGAGTGTACAAACAGGGGGACGCGGCTATGGCTACACCTTC	CAWSVQTGGRGYGYTF
TRBV5-6	-	TRBJ2-1	TRBD1	TGTGCCAGCAGCCGAGGGACAGGGAGTCTAAATGAGCAGTTCTTC	CASSRGTGSLNEQFF
TRBV11-2	-	TRBJ2-3	TRBD2	TGTGCCAGCAGCACTAGCGGGGGGTATTCAGATACGCAGTATTTT	CASSTSGGYSDTQYF
TRBV7-3	-	TRBJ2-5	TRBD2	TGTGCCAGCAGCTTCCGGACTAGCGTTTCCCAAGAGACCCAGTACTTC	CASSFRTSVSQETQYF
TRBV11-3	-	TRBJ2-1	-	TGTGCCAGCAGCTTTGGGGCCCGGAAAAATGAGCAGTTCTTC	CASSFGARKNEQFF
TRBV7-6	-	TRBJ2-2	TRBD2	TGTGCCAGCAGCGAACGACTAGCGGGGGACACCGGGGAGCTGTTTTTT	CASSERLAGDTGELFF
TRBV19	-	TRBJ1-1	-	TGTGCCAGTAGTAAAGCGGGGGGGCTGACTGAAGCTTTCTTT	CASSKAGGLTEAFF
TRBV11-2	-	TRBJ2-2	-	TGTGCCAGCAGCTCAACGACATACACCGGGGAGCTGTTTTTT	CASSSTTYTGELFF
TRBV5-6	once	TRBJ2-5	TRBD2	TGTGCCAGCAGCATAGCCAGCGGGGGGCTACAAGAGACCCAGTACTTC	CASSIASGGLQETQYF
TRBV30	-	TRBJ1-2	-	TGTGCCTGGACCTTGGACTACTATGGCTACACCTTC	CAWTLDYYGYTF
TRBV5-1	-	TRBJ2-1	TRBD1	TGCGCCAGCAGCTTGGGGACAGGGGGACTTTACAATGAGCAGTTCTTC	CASSLGTGGLYNEQFF
TRBV7-8	-	TRBJ2-3	TRBD1	TGTGCCAGCAGCTTAGCGGGGGACAGTATCACAGATACGCAGTATTTT	CASSLAGDSITDTQYF
TRBV30	-	TRBJ1-3	TRBD1	TGTGCCTGGGGCAGGGGGCTTAGAAACACCATATATTTT	CAWGRGLRNTIYF
TRBV30	-	TRBJ1-2	TRBD1	TGTGCCTGGAGCGGGACAGGGGATGGCGGCTACACCTTC	CAWSGTGDGGYTF
TRBV10-3	few	TRBJ1-5	TRBD1	TGTGCCACGACAGGGGACGGCAATCAGCCCCAGCATTTT	CATTGDGNQPQHF
TRBV9	-	TRBJ1-2	-	TGTGCCAGCAGCCCCCTAGGACAGAGCTATGGCTACACCTTC	CASSPLGQSYGYTF
TRBV5-1	-	TRBJ2-5	-	TGCGCCAGCGGACTGGGGGGAGGTGAGACCCAGTACTTC	CASGLGGGETQYF
TRBV6-2/TRBV6-3	-	TRBJ2-6	TRBD1	TGTGCCAGCAGTCGGGACAGGGTAGAAGTCTGGGCCAACGTCCTGACTTTC	CASSRDRVEVWANVLTF
TRBV5-4	-	TRBJ1-2	-	TGTGCCAGCAGCCCCCGGGGGTCTGCTAACTATGGCTACACCTTC	CASSPRGSANYGYTF
TRBV10-2	few	TRBJ1-5	-	TGCGCCAGCAGTACAGCTCCCGGGCCCCAGCATTTT	CASSTAPGPQHF
TRBV3-1/TRBV3-2	-	TRBJ1-2	-	TGTGCCAGCAGCCAAGAATACTGGGCCCAGGGTGGCTACACCTTC	CASSQEYWAQGGYTF